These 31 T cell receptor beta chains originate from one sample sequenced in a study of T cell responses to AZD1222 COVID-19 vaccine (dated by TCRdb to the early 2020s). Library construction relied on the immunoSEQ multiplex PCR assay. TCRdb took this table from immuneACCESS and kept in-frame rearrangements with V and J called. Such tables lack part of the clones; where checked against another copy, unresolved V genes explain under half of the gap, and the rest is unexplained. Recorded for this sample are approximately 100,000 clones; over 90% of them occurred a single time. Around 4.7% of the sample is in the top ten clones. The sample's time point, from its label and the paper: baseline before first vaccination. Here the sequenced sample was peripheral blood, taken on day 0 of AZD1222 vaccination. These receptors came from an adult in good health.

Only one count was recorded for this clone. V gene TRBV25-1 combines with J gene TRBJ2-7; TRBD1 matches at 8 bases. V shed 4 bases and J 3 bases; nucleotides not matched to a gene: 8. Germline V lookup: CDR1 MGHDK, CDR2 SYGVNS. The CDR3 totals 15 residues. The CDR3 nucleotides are TGTGCCAGCAGTGGACAGGGGTCAAGAGTCTACGAGCAGTACTTC. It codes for CASSGQGSRVYEQYF.

The CDR3 region is CASSYSWGDWPQHF. The CDR3, as DNA: TGTGCCAGCAGTTACTCGTGGGGAGACTGGCCCCAGCATTTT. The chain recombines TRBV6-6 with TRBJ1-5; D uncertain. The CDR3 totals 14 residues. Per germline, CDR1 MNHNY and CDR2 SVGAGI (reference sequence). V gave up 0 bases and J gave up 9 bases, with 12 bases separating them.

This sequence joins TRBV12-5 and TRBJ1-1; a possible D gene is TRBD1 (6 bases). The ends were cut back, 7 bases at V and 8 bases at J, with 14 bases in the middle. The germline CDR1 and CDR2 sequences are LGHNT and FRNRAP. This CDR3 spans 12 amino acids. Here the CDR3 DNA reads TGTGCTAGTGCCCTTAGGACAGAAGAAGCTTTCTTT. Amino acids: CASALRTEEAFF.

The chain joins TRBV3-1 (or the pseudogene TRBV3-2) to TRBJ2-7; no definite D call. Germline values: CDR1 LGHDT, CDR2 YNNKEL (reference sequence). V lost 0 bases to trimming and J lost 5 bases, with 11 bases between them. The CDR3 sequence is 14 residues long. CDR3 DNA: TGTGCCAGCAGCCAAGATCCATCGGTGGACGAGCAGTACTTC. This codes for CASSQDPSVDEQYF.

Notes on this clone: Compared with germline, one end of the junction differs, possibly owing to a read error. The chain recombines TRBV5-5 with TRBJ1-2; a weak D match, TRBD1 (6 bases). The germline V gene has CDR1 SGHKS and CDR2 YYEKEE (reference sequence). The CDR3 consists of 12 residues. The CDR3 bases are TGTGCCAGCAGCTTGGGTACACAGGGAAATTTTTTC. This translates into CASSLGTQGNFF.

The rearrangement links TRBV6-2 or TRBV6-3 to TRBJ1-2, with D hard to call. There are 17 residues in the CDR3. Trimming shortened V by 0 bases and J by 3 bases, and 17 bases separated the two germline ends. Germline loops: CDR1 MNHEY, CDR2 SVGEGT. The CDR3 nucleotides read TGTGCCAGCAGTTACTCCCGGCGAGACCCCACTGACTATGGCTACACCTTC. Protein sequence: CASSYSRRDPTDYGYTF.

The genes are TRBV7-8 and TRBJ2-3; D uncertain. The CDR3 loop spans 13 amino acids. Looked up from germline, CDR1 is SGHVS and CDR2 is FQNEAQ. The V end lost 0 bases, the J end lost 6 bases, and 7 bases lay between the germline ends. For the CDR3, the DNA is TGTGCCAGCAGCTTAGCGCTCTTGGATACGCAGTATTTT. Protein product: CASSLALLDTQYF. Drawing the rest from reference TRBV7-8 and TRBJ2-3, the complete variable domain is GAGVSQSPRYKVAKRGQDVALRCDPISGHVSLFWYQQALGQGPEFLTYFQNEAQLDKSGLPSDRFFAERPEGSVSTLKIQRTQQEDSAVYLCASSLALLDTQYFGPGTRLTVL.

The CDR3 nucleotides are TGTGCCAGCAGCCAAGATCAGGGGGTCGGGTATGGCTACACCTTC. Translated, it gives CASSQDQGVGYGYTF. The V and J genes are TRBV3-1 (or the pseudogene TRBV3-2) and TRBJ1-2; 7 bases match TRBD1. Losses at the gene ends were 0 bases for V and 5 bases for J; bases not matched to a gene: 6. The germline gives CDR1 LGHDT, CDR2 YNNKEL (reference sequence). This CDR3 contains 15 residues.

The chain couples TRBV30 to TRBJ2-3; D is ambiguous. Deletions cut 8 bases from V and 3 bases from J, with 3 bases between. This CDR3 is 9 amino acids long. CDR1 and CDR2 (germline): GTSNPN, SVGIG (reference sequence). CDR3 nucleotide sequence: TGTGCCAGAACAGATACGCAGTATTTT. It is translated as CARTDTQYF.

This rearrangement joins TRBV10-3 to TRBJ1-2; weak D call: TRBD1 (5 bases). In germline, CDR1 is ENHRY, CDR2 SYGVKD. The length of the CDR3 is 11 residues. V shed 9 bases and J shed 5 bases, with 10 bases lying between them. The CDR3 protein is CAIGGRYGYTF. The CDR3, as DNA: TGTGCCATTGGGGGACGGTATGGCTACACCTTC.

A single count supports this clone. CDR3 sequence (DNA): TGTGCCAGCTCACCACTTGCGGCAGGGGGCAATCAGCCCCAGCATTTT. Amino acid sequence: CASSPLAAGGNQPQHF. V gene TRBV18 combines with J gene TRBJ1-5, with a weak D call TRBD1 (6 bases). The CDR3 runs 16 residues. V dropped 1 base and J dropped 2 bases, with 12 bases sitting between them. In germline, CDR1 is KGHSH, CDR2 LQKENI.

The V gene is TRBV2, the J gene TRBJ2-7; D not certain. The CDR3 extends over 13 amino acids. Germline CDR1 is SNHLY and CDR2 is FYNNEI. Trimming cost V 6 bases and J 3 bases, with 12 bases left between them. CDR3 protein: CASRAPGLYEQYF. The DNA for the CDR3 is TGTGCCAGCAGGGCGCCCGGGCTCTACGAGCAGTACTTC. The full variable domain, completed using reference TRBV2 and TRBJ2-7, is EPEVTQTPSHQVTQMGQEVILRCVPISNHLYFYWYRQILGQKVEFLVSFYNNEISEKSEIFDDQFSVERPDGSNFTLKIRSTKLEDSAMYFCASRAPGLYEQYFGPGTRLTVT.

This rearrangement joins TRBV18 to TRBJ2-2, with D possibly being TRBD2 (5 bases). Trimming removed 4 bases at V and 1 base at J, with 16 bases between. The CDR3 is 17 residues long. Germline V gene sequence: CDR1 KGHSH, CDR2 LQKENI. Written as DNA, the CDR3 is TGTGCCAGCTCACGGGATTCGTCGGGATTGAACACCGGGGAGCTGTTTTTT. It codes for CASSRDSSGLNTGELFF.

The chain's CDR3 is CASSPNMDPGWLGYTF. Written as DNA, the CDR3 is TGTGCCAGCAGCCCAAACATGGACCCGGGGTGGCTTGGCTACACCTTC. The chain combines TRBV5-5 with TRBJ1-2; no reliable D call. Trimming removed 4 bases at V and 7 bases at J, with 23 bases between. Germline V lookup: CDR1 SGHKS, CDR2 YYEKEE (reference sequence). The CDR3 runs 16 residues. Looking up the rest from reference TRBV5-5 and TRBJ1-2 gives the full variable domain: DAGVTQSPTHLIKTRGQQVTLRCSPISGHKSVSWYQQVLGQGPQFIFQYYEKEERGRGNFPDRFSARQFPNYSSELNVNALLLGDSALYLCASSPNMDPGWLGYTFGSGTRLTVV.

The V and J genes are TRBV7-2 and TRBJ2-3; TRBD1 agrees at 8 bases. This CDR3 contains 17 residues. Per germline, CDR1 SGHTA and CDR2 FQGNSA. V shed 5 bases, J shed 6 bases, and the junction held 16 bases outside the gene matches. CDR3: CASSPYDRGFSTDTQYF. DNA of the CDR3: TGTGCCAGCAGCCCATACGACAGGGGTTTTTCTACCGATACGCAGTATTTT. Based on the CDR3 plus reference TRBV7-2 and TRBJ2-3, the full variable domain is GAGVSQSPSNKVTEKGKDVELRCDPISGHTALYWYRQSLGQGLEFLIYFQGNSAPDKSGLPSDRFSAERTGGSVSTLTIQRTQQEDSAVYLCASSPYDRGFSTDTQYFGPGTRLTVL.

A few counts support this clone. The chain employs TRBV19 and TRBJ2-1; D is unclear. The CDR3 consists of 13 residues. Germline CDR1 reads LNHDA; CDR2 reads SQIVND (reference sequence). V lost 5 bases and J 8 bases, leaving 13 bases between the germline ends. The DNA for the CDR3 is TGTGCCAGTAGTGCTAGATCGACCGATGAGCAGTTCTTC. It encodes CASSARSTDEQFF. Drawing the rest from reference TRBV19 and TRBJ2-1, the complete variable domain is DGGITQSPKYLFRKEGQNVTLSCEQNLNHDAMYWYRQDPGQGLRLIYYSQIVNDFQKGDIAEGYSVSREKKESFPLTVTSAQKNPTAFYLCASSARSTDEQFFGPGTRLTVL.

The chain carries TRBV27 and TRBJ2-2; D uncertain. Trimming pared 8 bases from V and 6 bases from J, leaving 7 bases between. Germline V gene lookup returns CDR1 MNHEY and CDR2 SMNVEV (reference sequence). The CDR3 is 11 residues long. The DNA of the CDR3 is TGTGCCAGCGGTGGGGCCGGGGAGCTGTTTTTT. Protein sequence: CASGGAGELFF.

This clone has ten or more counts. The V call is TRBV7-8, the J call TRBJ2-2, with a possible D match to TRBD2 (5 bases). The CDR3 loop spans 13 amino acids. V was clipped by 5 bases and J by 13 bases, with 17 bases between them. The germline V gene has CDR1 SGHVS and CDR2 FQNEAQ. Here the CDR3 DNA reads TGTGCCAGCAGCCCCGGACTCTCCGGTGGGCTGTTTTTT. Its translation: CASSPGLSGGLFF.

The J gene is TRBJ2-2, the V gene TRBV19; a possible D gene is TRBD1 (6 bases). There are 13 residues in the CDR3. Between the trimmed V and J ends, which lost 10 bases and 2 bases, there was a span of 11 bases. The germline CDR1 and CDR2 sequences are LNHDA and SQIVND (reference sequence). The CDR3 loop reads CATRDTNTGELFF. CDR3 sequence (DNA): TGTGCCACCCGGGACACTAACACCGGGGAGCTGTTTTTT.

Written as DNA, the CDR3 is TGTGCCAGCAGTCGAGACCCGGGATCGGGCGAGCAGTACTTC. It translates to CASSRDPGSGEQYF. This chain connects TRBV3-1 (or the pseudogene TRBV3-2) to TRBJ2-7; weak D call: TRBD2 (5 bases). V gave up 6 bases and J gave up 6 bases, with 18 bases separating them. The germline gives CDR1 LGHDT, CDR2 YNNKEL (reference sequence). There are 14 residues in the CDR3.

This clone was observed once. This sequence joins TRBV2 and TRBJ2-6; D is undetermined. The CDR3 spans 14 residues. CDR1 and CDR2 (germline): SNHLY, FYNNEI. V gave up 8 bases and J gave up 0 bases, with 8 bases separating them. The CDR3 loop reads CASARGSGANVLTF. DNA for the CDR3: TGTGCCAGCGCTCGAGGCTCTGGGGCCAACGTCCTGACTTTC. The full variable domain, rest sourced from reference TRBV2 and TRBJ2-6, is EPEVTQTPSHQVTQMGQEVILRCVPISNHLYFYWYRQILGQKVEFLVSFYNNEISEKSEIFDDQFSVERPDGSNFTLKIRSTKLEDSAMYFCASARGSGANVLTFGAGSRLTVL.

The CDR3 nucleotides read TGTGCCAGCAGTTACGCGACAGCTTCGTCCTACGAGCAGTACTTC. Translating it yields CASSYATASSYEQYF. This chain joins TRBV6-2 or TRBV6-3 and TRBJ2-7, with a tentative D call TRBD1 (5 bases). Between the trimmed V and J ends, which lost 2 bases and 1 base, there was a span of 12 bases. Per germline, CDR1 MNHEY and CDR2 SVGEGT. This CDR3 spans 15 amino acids.

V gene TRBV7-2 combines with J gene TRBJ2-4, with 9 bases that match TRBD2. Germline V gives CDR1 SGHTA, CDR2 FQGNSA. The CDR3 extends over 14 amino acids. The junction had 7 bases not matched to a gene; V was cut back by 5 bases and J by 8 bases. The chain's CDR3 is CASSKGLANDIQYF. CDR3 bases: TGTGCCAGCAGCAAGGGACTAGCTAATGACATTCAGTACTTC.

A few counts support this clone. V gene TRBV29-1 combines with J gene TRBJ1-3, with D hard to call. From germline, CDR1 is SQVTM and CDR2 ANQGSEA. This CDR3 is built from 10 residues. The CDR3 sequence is CRASGNTIYF. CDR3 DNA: TGCCGGGCGTCTGGAAACACCATATATTTT.

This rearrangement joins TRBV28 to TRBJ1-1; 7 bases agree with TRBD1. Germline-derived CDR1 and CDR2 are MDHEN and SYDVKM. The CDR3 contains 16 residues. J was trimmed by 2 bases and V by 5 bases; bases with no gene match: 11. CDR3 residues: CASSQGEWGLNTEAFF. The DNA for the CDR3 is TGTGCCAGCAGTCAGGGGGAGTGGGGTCTTAACACTGAAGCTTTCTTT. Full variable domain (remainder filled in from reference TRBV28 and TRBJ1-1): DVKVTQSSRYLVKRTGEKVFLECVQDMDHENMFWYRQDPGLGLRLIYFSYDVKMKEKGDIPEGYSVSREKKERFSLILESASTNQTSMYLCASSQGEWGLNTEAFFGQGTRLTVV.

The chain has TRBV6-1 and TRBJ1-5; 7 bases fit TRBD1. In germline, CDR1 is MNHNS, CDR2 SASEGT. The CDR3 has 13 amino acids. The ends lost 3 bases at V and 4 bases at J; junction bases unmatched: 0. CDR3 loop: CASSETGNQPQHF. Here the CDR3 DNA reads TGTGCCAGCAGTGAGACAGGGAATCAGCCCCAGCATTTT.

CDR3 region: CASSPFRREGATGELFF. Written as DNA, the CDR3 is TGTGCCAGCAGCCCTTTTAGGAGGGAGGGTGCCACCGGGGAGCTGTTTTTT. The chain couples TRBV5-4 to TRBJ2-2; the match to TRBD2 covers 7 bases. The CDR3 has 17 amino acids. The trim removed 4 bases at V and 4 bases at J, leaving 13 bases unmatched. Germline lookup yields CDR1 SGHNT and CDR2 YYREEE (reference sequence).

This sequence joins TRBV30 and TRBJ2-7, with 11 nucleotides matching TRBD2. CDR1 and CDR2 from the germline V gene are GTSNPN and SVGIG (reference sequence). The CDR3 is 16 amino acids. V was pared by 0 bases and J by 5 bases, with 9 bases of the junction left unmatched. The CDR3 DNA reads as TGTGCCTGGAGTGTTCGGAGACTAGCGGGACGGAACGAGCAGTACTTC. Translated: CAWSVRRLAGRNEQYF.

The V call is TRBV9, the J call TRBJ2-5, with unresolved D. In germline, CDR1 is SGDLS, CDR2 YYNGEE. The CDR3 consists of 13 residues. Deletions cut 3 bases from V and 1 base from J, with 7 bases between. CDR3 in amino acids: CASSESSQETQYF. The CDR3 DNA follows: TGTGCCAGCAGCGAGTCATCCCAAGAGACCCAGTACTTC.

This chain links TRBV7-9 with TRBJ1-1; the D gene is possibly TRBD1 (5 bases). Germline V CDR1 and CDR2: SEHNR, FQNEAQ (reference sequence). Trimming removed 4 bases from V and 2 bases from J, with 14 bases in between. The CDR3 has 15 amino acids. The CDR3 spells CASSSRATANTEAFF. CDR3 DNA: TGTGCCAGCAGCTCCAGGGCGACAGCTAACACTGAAGCTTTCTTT.

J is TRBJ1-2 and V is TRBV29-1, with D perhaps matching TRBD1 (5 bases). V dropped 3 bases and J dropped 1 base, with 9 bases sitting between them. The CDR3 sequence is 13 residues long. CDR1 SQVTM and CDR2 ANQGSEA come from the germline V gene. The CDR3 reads CSVDSGLNYGYTF. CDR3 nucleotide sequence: TGCAGCGTTGATTCGGGGCTTAACTATGGCTACACCTTC.